This TCR beta chain stems from a study of human CD8 memory T cell subsets. This CDR3 has 13 amino acids. As concerns this clonotype: The antigen is undetermined.

The study's findings and limits: Similarly high diversity marked stem-like memory and precursor exhausted T cells, unlike effector memory cells.

The TPEX subset meant dysfunctional early memory CD8+ cells, CCR7+ PD-1+ TIGIT+. Enrichment of total CD8+ T cells was achieved using negative magnetic separation. RNA was isolated from duplicate vials, each containing under 180,000 sorted CD8+ T cells, for every subset. UMI-labeled 5' RACE yielded the TCR beta libraries. Methods used by the authors: Individual TCR beta libraries contained between about 2,800 and 20,000 functional CDR3 beta clonotypes each. After re-calling the 5' RACE reads, TCRdb lists one entry per CDR3 protein, DNA absent. The V and J calls, along with clone size, are taken from TCRdb and not from the paper's own processing. This sample's table reports several thousand distinct CDR3 sequences.

V usage is TRBV12-3 or TRBV12-4 and J usage is TRBJ2-5; TCRdb names TRBD1, which stays unverified in the absence of DNA. What was sequenced was CD8+ T cells from PBMCs. The sequence was collected from a human donor in good health. CDR3 in amino acids: CASRDRGLETQYF.